This entry lists 18 T cell receptor beta chains sequenced from one sample in a study of CXCR3-negative and CXCR3-positive naive CD8 T cells. Study-wide results and caveats: When CXCR3-positive naive cells were set against CXCR3-negative naive cells, the former had more hydrophobic TRB CDR3s.

For these receptors, no antigen is known. All TRB cDNA libraries came from 5' RACE performed with UMI labels. From its re-call of the 5' RACE reads, TCRdb lists each CDR3 protein once, without DNA. With 4,500 to 6,500 distinct CDR3 sequences in the sample, the ten largest clones hold less than 1.5%. The sequenced sample consisted of naive CXCR3+ CD8+ T cells from blood. Subset: CD45RO-CCR7+CD27+CD95- naive CD8+ T cells expressing CXCR3 (TNR3+). These receptors were taken from a human donor in good health. Some clones in this sample may be carry-over from other donors' samples.

This clonotype is identified as medium-sized from frequency. V usage is TRBV27 and J usage is TRBJ1-5; TCRdb gives TRBD1 as the D gene, but with no DNA this cannot be confirmed. The CDR3 is 11 residues long. Germline V gene data show CDR1 as MNHEY and CDR2 as SMNVEV (reference sequence). The CDR3 here is CASSLPGQVKF.

This clonotype registers medium-sized by frequency. The chain combines TRBV28 with TRBJ2-7; TCRdb's D call of TRBD1 is untestable without DNA. From germline, CDR1 is MDHEN and CDR2 SYDVKM. This CDR3 is built from 12 residues. The CDR3 region is CASRAGTYEQYF. Together with reference TRBV28 and TRBJ2-7, the CDR3 gives the full variable domain: DVKVTQSSRYLVKRTGEKVFLECVQDMDHENMFWYRQDPGLGLRLIYFSYDVKMKEKGDIPEGYSVSREKKERFSLILESASTNQTSMYLCASRAGTYEQYFGPGTRLTVT.

V gene TRBV3-1 combines with J gene TRBJ2-3; the TCRdb call, TRBD2, lacks DNA for checking. This CDR3 spans 18 amino acids. CDR1 and CDR2 (germline): LGHDT, YNNKEL (reference sequence). This CDR3 is CASSQDLGLAGYADTQYF.

The chain links TRBV27 to TRBJ2-3; TCRdb calls TRBD1, which cannot be checked without DNA. CDR3 size: 12 residues. Looked up from germline, CDR1 is MNHEY and CDR2 is SMNVEV (reference sequence). This CDR3 reads CASSRTGGTQYF.

This chain connects TRBV5-4 to TRBJ2-3; TCRdb's D call, TRBD1, is unchecked because there is no DNA. Germline V CDR1 and CDR2: SGHNT, YYREEE (reference sequence). The CDR3 sequence is 15 residues long. The CDR3 sequence: CASSLVGTGSDTQYF.

The rearrangement uses TRBV11-2 and TRBJ2-7. This CDR3 is 15 amino acids long. Germline CDR1 and CDR2: SGHAT and FQNNGV. The CDR3 sequence is CASGDGSGATYEQYF.

This clonotype is labeled medium-sized based on frequency. This sequence joins TRBV21-1 and TRBJ2-5; TCRdb's D gene call, TRBD1, goes unchecked for lack of DNA. TRBV21-1 is a listed pseudogene. The length of the CDR3 is 14 residues. CDR3: CASSKGHREETQYF.

This rearrangement joins TRBV7-8 to TRBJ2-1. Germline V CDR1 and CDR2: SGHVS, FQNEAQ. The CDR3 has 15 amino acids. The CDR3: CASSLGFSVLYEQFF.

This clonotype registers medium-sized (0.01 to 0.1%) by frequency. The chain joins TRBV10-3 to TRBJ2-1; TCRdb reports TRBD1, a call that lacks DNA to check it against. The length of the CDR3 is 13 residues. Germline V gene sequence: CDR1 ENHRY, CDR2 SYGVKD. CDR3 sequence: CAISEIPDNEQFF.

The chain combines TRBV11-1 with TRBJ2-1; no DNA is available, so the TRBD2 call from TCRdb remains unchecked. Germline CDR1 is SGHAT and CDR2 is FQDESV (reference sequence). CDR3 length: 17 amino acids. CDR3 loop: CASSLAMGLATYNEQFF.

By frequency, this clonotype is medium-sized. V and J are TRBV9 and TRBJ1-2. This CDR3 contains 14 residues. Germline CDR1 reads SGDLS; CDR2 reads YYNGEE. The CDR3 spells CASSGIGANYGYTF. Full variable domain (missing parts from reference TRBV9 and TRBJ1-2): DSGVTQTPKHLITATGQRVTLRCSPRSGDLSVYWYQQSLDQGLQFLIQYYNGEERAKGNILERFSAQQFPDLHSELNLSSLELGDSALYFCASSGIGANYGYTFGSGTRLTVV.

V and J are TRBV7-9 and TRBJ2-7. This CDR3 comprises 12 residues. Germline-derived CDR1 and CDR2 are SEHNR and FQNEAQ (reference sequence). CDR3: CASSLAGWRQYF.

This clonotype shows up as medium-sized by frequency. The CDR3 region is CSVAAMNTEAFF. This chain uses TRBV29-1 with TRBJ1-1. CDR3 length equals 12 residues. Germline assignment: CDR1 SQVTM and CDR2 ANQGSEA.

This clonotype is called medium-sized based on its frequency. The genes are TRBV27 and TRBJ2-3; the TCRdb D gene call, TRBD2, has no DNA to confirm it. The CDR3 runs 15 residues. Germline V gives CDR1 MNHEY, CDR2 SMNVEV (reference sequence). CDR3 loop: CASSPQRSYTDTQYF.

This clonotype is medium-sized (0.01 to 0.1%) by frequency. The chain recombines TRBV7-9 with TRBJ1-1. Germline CDR1 reads SEHNR; CDR2 reads FQNEAQ (reference sequence). This CDR3 is 13 amino acids long. CDR3 sequence reads: CASSLGDSTGAFF.

V usage is TRBV29-1 and J usage is TRBJ2-1; the D call from TCRdb, TRBD1, cannot be confirmed without DNA. This CDR3 contains 14 residues. CDR1 is SQVTM, CDR2 ANQGSEA, per germline. CDR3 region: CSVVWTGVYNEQFF.

The chain combines TRBV5-4 with TRBJ1-1. The CDR3 consists of 14 residues. Germline assignment: CDR1 SGHNT and CDR2 YYREEE (reference sequence). Here the CDR3 reads CASSSKGVNTEAFF.

This clonotype counts as medium-sized by frequency. This sequence joins TRBV4-3 and TRBJ1-2. The length of the CDR3 is 18 residues. The V gene's germline CDR1 is LGHNA and CDR2 YSLEER. CDR3 in amino acids: CASSQDARERELVYGYTF.